A single sample gave rise to the 26 T cell receptor beta chains below, sequenced in a study of blood T cell repertoires in COVID-19. The repertoire was sequenced with immunoSEQ multiplex PCR; TCRdb's copy has only in-frame clones and lacks some. The data contain roughly 130,000 clones, around 87% of them singletons. Material for sequencing was peripheral blood. The source is a woman aged 55-69 years with acute or convalescent COVID-19.

This chain joins TRBV7-9 and TRBJ2-2; D is possibly TRBD2 (6 bases). CDR1 and CDR2 (germline): SEHNR, FQNEAQ (reference sequence). CDR3 length: 13 amino acids. V was pared by 6 bases and J by 6 bases, with 11 bases between. The DNA of the CDR3 is TGTGCCAGCAGTTCGGCTAGCGCCGGGGAGCTGTTTTTT. Its protein is CASSSASAGELFF.

This sequence joins TRBV7-2 and TRBJ1-2, with no clear D. The V gene lost 7 bases and the J gene lost 2 bases, with 11 bases spanning the gap. Germline V gene sequence: CDR1 SGHTA, CDR2 FQGNSA. The CDR3 runs 13 residues. The CDR3 here is CASTGGSNYGYTF. The CDR3 DNA follows: TGTGCCAGCACCGGAGGCTCGAACTATGGCTACACCTTC.

On this clone itself: The germline gene is not matched at one end of the junction; a read error may be the cause. The chain employs TRBV5-1 and TRBJ2-1, with 7 bases aligning to TRBD2. The CDR3 is made up of 15 amino acids. CDR1 is SGHRS and CDR2 is YFSETQ in the germline V gene. The CDR3 is CASSLAGGWYNEQIF. In DNA, the CDR3 is TGCGCCAGCAGCTTGGCGGGAGGTTGGTACAATGAGCAGATCTTC.

The chain employs TRBV28 and TRBJ1-5; TRBD1 might be the D (6 bases). V was cut by 5 bases and J by 3 bases, with 11 bases left in between. The CDR3 has 14 amino acids. The germline gives CDR1 MDHEN, CDR2 SYDVKM. The CDR3 region has the DNA TGTGCCAGCAGTAGAGGGGGTGACAATCAGCCCCAGCATTTT. As protein: CASSRGGDNQPQHF.

The chain employs TRBV19 and TRBJ1-1, with TRBD1 as a possible D gene (6 bases). Germline CDR1 LNHDA, CDR2 SQIVND (reference sequence). V lost 3 bases, J lost 1 base, and 9 bases lay in between. This CDR3 contains 14 residues. This chain's CDR3 is CASSIPQGNTEAFF. CDR3 sequence (DNA): TGTGCCAGTAGTATCCCACAGGGGAACACTGAAGCTTTCTTT.

The chain uses TRBV5-4 and TRBJ2-5, with 8 bases matching TRBD2. Germline CDR1 is SGHNT and CDR2 is YYREEE (reference sequence). This CDR3 has 16 residues. V lost 0 bases, J lost 4 bases, and 8 bases stayed unmatched. This chain's CDR3 is CASSLDSGRVGETQYF. The CDR3 DNA reads as TGTGCCAGCAGCTTGGACAGCGGGAGAGTGGGAGAGACCCAGTACTTC.

CDR3 coding DNA: TGTGCCAGCAGCGCCCTGGGACAGGGGGCTCGAGCTTTCTTT. The encoded protein is CASSALGQGARAFF. This chain joins TRBV11-2 and TRBJ1-1, with 12 bases fitting TRBD1. J gave up 10 bases and V 5 bases, and 8 bases lay outside the gene matches. The germline CDR1 and CDR2 sequences are SGHAT and FQNNGV. This CDR3 contains 14 residues.

The rearrangement joins TRBV19 to TRBJ2-1; the match to TRBD2 covers 12 bases. CDR1 and CDR2 from the germline V gene are LNHDA and SQIVND (reference sequence). This CDR3 contains 17 residues. The V segment lost 2 bases and the J segment 11 bases; nucleotides outside the gene matches: 13. CDR3 residues: CASSIRLAGVLYSQQFF. Written as DNA, the CDR3 is TGTGCCAGTAGTATAAGACTAGCGGGAGTGCTTTACAGCCAGCAGTTCTTC.

For this clone: Germline is not matched at one junction end, which may reflect a read error. The V call is TRBV7-3, the J call TRBJ2-2; weak D call: TRBD2 (5 bases). The CDR3 is made up of 16 amino acids. In germline, CDR1 is SGHTA, CDR2 FQGTGA. CDR3 nucleotide sequence: TGTGCCAGCAGCCCAGGACGACGGATTAACACCGGGAAGCTGTTTTTT. This codes for CASSPGRRINTGKLFF.

The V gene is TRBV18, the J gene TRBJ1-2; 12 bases line up with TRBD1. Germline V gene data show CDR1 as KGHSH and CDR2 as LQKENI. This CDR3 contains 14 residues. V dropped 5 bases and J dropped 8; count of bases not matched to a gene: 6. The CDR3: CASSTGQGARGYTF. Written as DNA, the CDR3 is TGTGCCAGCTCAACGGGACAGGGGGCGCGAGGCTACACCTTC.

The chain has TRBV27 and TRBJ2-1; D may be TRBD1 (6 bases). CDR1 and CDR2 (germline): MNHEY, SMNVEV (reference sequence). V was clipped by 5 bases and J by 5 bases, with 13 bases between them. The CDR3 spans 14 residues. The CDR3, as DNA: TGTGCCAGCAGTACCCACAGGGAGAACAATGAGCAGTTCTTC. Protein product: CASSTHRENNEQFF.

Of note for this clone: The sample contains more than one DNA sequence encoding this CDR3. This chain connects TRBV7-3 to TRBJ2-6; tentatively, D is TRBD2 (7 bases). V dropped 1 base and J dropped 2 bases, with 9 bases sitting between them. CDR1 SGHTA and CDR2 FQGTGA come from the germline V gene. CDR3 length equals 16 residues. The CDR3 DNA is TGTGCCAGCAGCTTAATGGGGGGGCCTGGGGCCAACGTCCTGACTTTC. Translating it yields CASSLMGGPGANVLTF.

The V and J genes are TRBV18 and TRBJ1-5; D ambiguous. This CDR3 contains 13 residues. Germline V CDR1 and CDR2: KGHSH, LQKENI. Trimming took off 6 bases at V and 4 bases at J, with 10 bases between the two ends. This CDR3 reads CASSQSGNQPQHF. CDR3 in DNA: TGTGCCAGCTCCCAGTCGGGGAATCAGCCCCAGCATTTT.

The chain carries TRBV5-1 and TRBJ1-2; 7 bases fit TRBD1. V lost 0 bases and J lost 5; bases outside the gene matches: 4. Germline lookup yields CDR1 SGHRS and CDR2 YFSETQ. This CDR3 is 14 amino acids long. The CDR3 loop reads CASSLGDREYGYTF. DNA for the CDR3: TGCGCCAGCAGCTTGGGAGACAGGGAATATGGCTACACCTTC. The full variable domain, completed using reference TRBV5-1 and TRBJ1-2, is KAGVTQTPRYLIKTRGQQVTLSCSPISGHRSVSWYQQTPGQGLQFLFEYFSETQRNKGNFPGRFSGRQFSNSRSEMNVSTLELGDSALYLCASSLGDREYGYTFGSGTRLTVV.

The rearrangement uses TRBV6-5 and TRBJ2-2; tentative D call: TRBD1 (5 bases). CDR3 size: 14 residues. CDR1 and CDR2 (germline): MNHEY, SVGAGI. Trimming removed 2 bases from V and 4 bases from J, with 8 bases in between. The CDR3 region has the DNA TGTGCCAGCAGTTACCGCAGGGTCACCGGGGAGCTGTTTTTT. This codes for CASSYRRVTGELFF.

The rearrangement joins TRBV5-1 to TRBJ2-1; a weak D match, TRBD2 (6 bases). Germline CDR1 is SGHRS and CDR2 is YFSETQ. V dropped 0 bases and J dropped 2 bases, with 9 bases sitting between them. CDR3 size: 15 residues. This chain's CDR3 is CASSLERVTYNEQFF. In nucleotides, the CDR3 is TGCGCCAGCAGCTTGGAGCGGGTTACCTACAATGAGCAGTTCTTC. The whole variable domain, filled in from reference TRBV5-1 and TRBJ2-1, reads KAGVTQTPRYLIKTRGQQVTLSCSPISGHRSVSWYQQTPGQGLQFLFEYFSETQRNKGNFPGRFSGRQFSNSRSEMNVSTLELGDSALYLCASSLERVTYNEQFFGPGTRLTVL.

The chain has TRBV19 and TRBJ2-3; D unresolved. The V and J ends lost 5 bases and 2 bases respectively, with 11 bases between them. The CDR3 sequence is 14 residues long. Germline V CDR1 and CDR2: LNHDA, SQIVND (reference sequence). The CDR3 is CASSPRLATDTQYF. CDR3 bases: TGTGCCAGTAGTCCTCGACTGGCCACAGATACGCAGTATTTT.

The V gene is TRBV30, the J gene TRBJ1-2, with TRBD1 as a possible D gene (5 bases). This CDR3 has 12 amino acids. Trimming took 6 bases from V and 4 from J, leaving 12 bases between them. CDR1 is GTSNPN and CDR2 is SVGIG in the germline V gene (reference sequence). The CDR3 DNA reads TGTGCCTGCCGACAGATTTCCTATGGCTACACCTTC. It specifies CACRQISYGYTF.

This clone occurred a few times. The V and J genes are TRBV12-3 or TRBV12-4 and TRBJ1-1; tentative D call: TRBD1 (5 bases). V was clipped by 6 bases and J by 7 bases, with 15 bases between them. There are 13 residues in the CDR3. In nucleotides, the CDR3 is TGTGCCAGCAGCGACAGTTCCAACCTTGAAGCTTTCTTT. This codes for CASSDSSNLEAFF.

CDR3 nucleotides: TGTGCCAGGCACGGCAAAACAGATATAGCCAAAAACATTCAGTACTTC. Translating gives CARHGKTDIAKNIQYF. The chain is built from TRBV25-1 and TRBJ2-4; D is undetermined. The V gene lost 9 bases and the J gene lost 0 bases, with 18 bases spanning the gap. The germline CDR1 and CDR2 sequences are MGHDK and SYGVNS. CDR3 size: 16 residues.

The rearrangement links TRBV27 to TRBJ1-1; D is perhaps TRBD1 (5 bases). CDR3 size: 13 residues. V lost 5 bases and J 6 bases, leaving 13 bases between the germline ends. The V gene's germline CDR1 is MNHEY and CDR2 SMNVEV (reference sequence). The CDR3 bases are TGTGCCAGCAGTGCCCAGACAGTATCTGAAGCTTTCTTT. This codes for CASSAQTVSEAFF.

V and J are TRBV19 and TRBJ1-2; D call uncertain. Trimming cost V 7 bases and J 4 bases, with 19 bases left between them. This CDR3 spans 15 amino acids. Germline V gene lookup returns CDR1 LNHDA and CDR2 SQIVND (reference sequence). The CDR3: CASNFPGIGSYGYTF. DNA of the CDR3: TGTGCCAGTAACTTTCCGGGGATAGGATCCTATGGCTACACCTTC.

The chain has TRBV7-9 and TRBJ2-7; TRBD2 matches 11 bases. The CDR3 loop spans 17 amino acids. Per the germline V gene, CDR1 is SEHNR and CDR2 is FQNEAQ (reference sequence). V was clipped by 5 bases and J by 0 bases; unmatched bases: 9. The CDR3 sequence is CASSPSPGLAASYEQYV. Written as DNA, the CDR3 is TGTGCCAGCAGCCCTTCTCCGGGACTAGCGGCCTCCTACGAGCAGTACGTC.

V and J are TRBV5-1 and TRBJ2-3; D perhaps matches TRBD2 (5 bases). Germline V CDR1 and CDR2: SGHRS, YFSETQ. The CDR3 runs to 14 residues. Trimming took off 0 bases at V and 4 bases at J, with 9 bases between the two ends. CDR3 sequence: CASSLGGPPDTQYF. The CDR3 bases are TGCGCCAGCAGCTTGGGAGGGCCCCCAGATACGCAGTATTTT.

V gene TRBV5-1 combines with J gene TRBJ1-1; no clear D gene. The germline CDR1 and CDR2 sequences are SGHRS and YFSETQ. The CDR3 length is 14 residues. V dropped 3 bases and J dropped 1 base, with 10 bases sitting between them. CDR3 region: CASSSEGRNTEAFF. Written as DNA, the CDR3 is TGCGCCAGCAGCTCGGAAGGGAGGAACACTGAAGCTTTCTTT.

V usage is TRBV6-5 and J usage is TRBJ2-2, with D perhaps matching TRBD2 (6 bases). The CDR3 is 15 amino acids. The germline gives CDR1 MNHEY, CDR2 SVGAGI. V was clipped by 6 bases and J by 7 bases, with 18 bases between them. The CDR3 DNA sequence: TGTGCCAGCAGCAAAGGGCGGGACCGAGGCGGGGAGCTGTTTTTT. This codes for CASSKGRDRGGELFF.